This is a list of T cell receptor beta chains from one sample in a study of T cell clonotyping in hematopoietic cell transplantation. Generated by immunoSEQ multiplex PCR, the TCRdb table keeps only in-frame clones and is missing some. The repertoire consists of some 26,000 clones, with approximately 86% occurring once and the leading ten covering around 1.9%. Sequences were derived from peripheral blood mononuclear cells, sampled before stem cell transplant. Every receptor here comes from a middle-aged man with acute myeloid leukemia. Some clones in this sample may be carry-over from other donors' samples. Each CDR3 is given with its conserved first and last residue.

CASSGDTQYF	TRBV7-9	TRBJ2-3
CASSLWDREGEQYF	TRBV11-3	TRBJ2-7
CASGLHGVGDTEAFF	TRBV7-8	TRBJ1-1
CASSDEGAWTGELFF	TRBV10-2	TRBJ2-2
CASSHEMGGTGELFF	TRBV5-6	TRBJ2-2
CASSLSLYPAYEQYF	TRBV13	TRBJ2-7
CASSDRGTSGTQYF	TRBV27	TRBJ2-5
CASSQGGHGTDTQYF	TRBV4-1	TRBJ2-3
CASSRRKGQKNIQYF	TRBV7-9	TRBJ2-4
CASGHPSGNSQHF	TRBV6-6	TRBJ1-5
CASPEVEGLYEQYF	TRBV6-1	TRBJ2-7
CAIRPGQGYYTF	TRBV10-3	TRBJ1-2
CASSSLMGVLGNTIYF	TRBV7-6	TRBJ1-3
CASKASGTGYHEQYF	TRBV19	TRBJ2-7
CASSYSRAGRAYEQYF	TRBV6-6	TRBJ2-7
CASRSSGGQETQYF	TRBV5-1	TRBJ2-5
CASSLGRFISTDTQYF	TRBV5-1	TRBJ2-3
CASSPRTGGNSYEQYF	TRBV7-9	TRBJ2-7
CASSLAQDRTLFF	TRBV7-6	TRBJ1-4
CASSLPGSHEAFF	TRBV7-8	TRBJ1-1
CASSDSDRNTEAFF	TRBV6-4	TRBJ1-1
CASSYRGQTGTGNTIYF	TRBV11-2	TRBJ1-3
CASSSQGVTGNTIYF	TRBV28	TRBJ1-3
CASSTRTENTEAFF	TRBV4-1	TRBJ1-1
CASSQTSSPLHF	TRBV4-3	TRBJ1-6